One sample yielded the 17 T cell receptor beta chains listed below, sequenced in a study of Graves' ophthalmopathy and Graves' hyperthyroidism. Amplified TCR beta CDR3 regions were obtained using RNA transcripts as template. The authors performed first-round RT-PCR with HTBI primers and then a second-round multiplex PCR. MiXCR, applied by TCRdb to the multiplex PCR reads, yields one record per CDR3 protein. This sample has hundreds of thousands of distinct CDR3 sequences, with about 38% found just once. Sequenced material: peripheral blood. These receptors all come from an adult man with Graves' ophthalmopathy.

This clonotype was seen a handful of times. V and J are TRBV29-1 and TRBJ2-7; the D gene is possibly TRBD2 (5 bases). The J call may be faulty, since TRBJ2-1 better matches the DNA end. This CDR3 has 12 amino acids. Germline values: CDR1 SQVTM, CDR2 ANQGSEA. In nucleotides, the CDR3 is TGCAGCGTTGAAGAAGGAGCGGATGAGCAGTTCTTC. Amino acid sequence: CSVEEGADEQFF.

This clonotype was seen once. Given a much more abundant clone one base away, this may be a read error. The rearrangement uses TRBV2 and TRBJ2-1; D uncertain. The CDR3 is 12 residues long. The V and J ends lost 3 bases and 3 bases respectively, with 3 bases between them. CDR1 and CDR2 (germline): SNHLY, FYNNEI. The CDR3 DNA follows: TGTGCCAGCAGTGACTTCTACAATGAGCAGTTCTTC. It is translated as CASSDFYNEQFF. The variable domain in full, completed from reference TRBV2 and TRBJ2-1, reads EPEVTQTPSHQVTQMGQEVILRCVPISNHLYFYWYRQILGQKVEFLVSFYNNEISEKSEIFDDQFSVERPDGSNFTLKIRSTKLEDSAMYFCASSDFYNEQFFGPGTRLTVL.

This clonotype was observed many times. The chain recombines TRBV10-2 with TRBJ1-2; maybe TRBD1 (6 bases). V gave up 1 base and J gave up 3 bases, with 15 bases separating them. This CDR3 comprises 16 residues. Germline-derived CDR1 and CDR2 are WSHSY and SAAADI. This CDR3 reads CASSEWGQGRYYGYTF. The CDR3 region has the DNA TGCGCCAGCAGTGAGTGGGGGCAGGGAAGGTACTATGGCTACACCTTC.

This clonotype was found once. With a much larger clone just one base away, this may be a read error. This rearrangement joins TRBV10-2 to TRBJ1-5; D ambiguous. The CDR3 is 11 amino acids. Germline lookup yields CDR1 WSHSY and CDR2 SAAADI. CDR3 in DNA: TGCGCCTGTGGTCTCGATCAGCCCCGGCATTTT. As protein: CACGLDQPRHF.

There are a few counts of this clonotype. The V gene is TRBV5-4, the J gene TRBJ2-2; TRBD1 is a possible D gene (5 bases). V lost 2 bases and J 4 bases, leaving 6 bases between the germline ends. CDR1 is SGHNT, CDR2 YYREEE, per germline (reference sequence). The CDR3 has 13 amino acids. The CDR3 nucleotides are TGTGCCAGCAGCTTTACAGGCACCGGGGAGCTGTTTTTT. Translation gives CASSFTGTGELFF.

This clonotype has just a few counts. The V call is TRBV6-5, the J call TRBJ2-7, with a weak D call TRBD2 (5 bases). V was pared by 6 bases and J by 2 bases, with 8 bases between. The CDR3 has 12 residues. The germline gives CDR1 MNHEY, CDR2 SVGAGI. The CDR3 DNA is TGTGCCAGCAGCGACGGGACCTACGAGCAGTACTTC. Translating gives CASSDGTYEQYF.

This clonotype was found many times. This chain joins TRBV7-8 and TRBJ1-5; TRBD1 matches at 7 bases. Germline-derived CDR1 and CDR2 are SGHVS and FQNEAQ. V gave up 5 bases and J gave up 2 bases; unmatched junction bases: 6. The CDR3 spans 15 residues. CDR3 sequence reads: CASSQRQGRNQPQHF. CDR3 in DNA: TGTGCCAGCAGCCAACGACAGGGTCGCAATCAGCCCCAGCATTTT. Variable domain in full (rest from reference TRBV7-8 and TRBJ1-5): GAGVSQSPRYKVAKRGQDVALRCDPISGHVSLFWYQQALGQGPEFLTYFQNEAQLDKSGLPSDRFFAERPEGSVSTLKIQRTQQEDSAVYLCASSQRQGRNQPQHFGDGTRLSIL.

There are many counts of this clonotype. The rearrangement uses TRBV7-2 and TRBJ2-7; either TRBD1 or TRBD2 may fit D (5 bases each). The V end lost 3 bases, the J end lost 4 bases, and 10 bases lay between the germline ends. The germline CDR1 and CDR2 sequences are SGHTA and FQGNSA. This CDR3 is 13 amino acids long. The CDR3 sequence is CASSFIGGYEQYF. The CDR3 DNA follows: TGTGCCAGCAGCTTCATTGGGGGATACGAGCAGTACTTC.

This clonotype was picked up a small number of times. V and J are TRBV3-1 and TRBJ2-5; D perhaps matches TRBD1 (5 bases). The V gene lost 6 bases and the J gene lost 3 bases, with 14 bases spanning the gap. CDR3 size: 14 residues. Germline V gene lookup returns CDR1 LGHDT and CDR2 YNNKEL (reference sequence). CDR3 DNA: TGTGCCAGCAGTTACACCACAGGAAAAGAGACCCAGTACTTC. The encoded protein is CASSYTTGKETQYF.

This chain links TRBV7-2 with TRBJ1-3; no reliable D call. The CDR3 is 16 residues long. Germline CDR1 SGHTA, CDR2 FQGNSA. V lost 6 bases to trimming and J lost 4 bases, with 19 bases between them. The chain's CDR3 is CASSTDLAPSGNTIYF. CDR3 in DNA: TGTGCCAGCAGTACGGACTTAGCCCCATCCGGAAACACCATATATTTT.

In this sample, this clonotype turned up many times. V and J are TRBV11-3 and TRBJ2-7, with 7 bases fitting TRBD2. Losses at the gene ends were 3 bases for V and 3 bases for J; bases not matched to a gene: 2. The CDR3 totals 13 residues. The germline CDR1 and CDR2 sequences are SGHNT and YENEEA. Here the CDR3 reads CASSFSGGYEQYF. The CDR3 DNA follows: TGTGCCAGCAGCTTTTCGGGAGGCTACGAGCAGTACTTC.

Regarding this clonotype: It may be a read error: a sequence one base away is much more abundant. CDR3 protein: CASSLRRGGAETQYF. In DNA form, the CDR3 reads TGTGCCAGCAGTTTAAGGAGAGGCGGGGCGGAGACCCAGTACTTC. The chain uses TRBV12-3 or TRBV12-4 and TRBJ2-5; tentative D call: TRBD2 (6 bases). The CDR3 has 15 residues. Trimming removed 2 bases at V and 5 bases at J, with 15 bases between.

CDR3 residues: CAISAGTDHSYEQYF. The DNA for the CDR3 is TGTGCCATCAGTGCCGGGACAGACCACTCCTACGAGCAGTACTTC. The chain links TRBV10-3 to TRBJ2-7; TRBD1 aligns across 7 bases. The CDR3 is 15 amino acids. V trimming: 4 bases; J trimming: 0 bases; junction bases outside the gene matches: 6. Germline-derived CDR1 and CDR2 are ENHRY and SYGVKD.

The CDR3 here is CASSRRGGYGYTF. The DNA of the CDR3 is TGTGCCAGCAGCCGACGAGGGGGCTATGGCTACACCTTC. The chain combines TRBV7-8 with TRBJ1-2, with D possibly TRBD1 on 6 matching bases. The germline gives CDR1 SGHVS, CDR2 FQNEAQ. Trimming took 5 bases from V and 4 from J, leaving 11 bases between them. The CDR3 loop spans 13 amino acids.

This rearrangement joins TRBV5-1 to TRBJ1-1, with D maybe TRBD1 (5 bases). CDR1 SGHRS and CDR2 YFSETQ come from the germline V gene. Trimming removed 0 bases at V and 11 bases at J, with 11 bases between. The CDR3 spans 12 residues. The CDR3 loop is CASSLDQGWAFF. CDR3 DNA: TGCGCCAGCAGCTTGGATCAGGGCTGGGCTTTCTTT.

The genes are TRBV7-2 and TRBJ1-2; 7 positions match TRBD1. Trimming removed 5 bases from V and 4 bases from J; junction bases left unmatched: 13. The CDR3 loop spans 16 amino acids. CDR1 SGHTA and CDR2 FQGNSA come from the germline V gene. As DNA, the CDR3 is TGTGCCAGCAGCAAACGAGGGTCAGGGGGTCTCTATGGCTACACCTTC. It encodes CASSKRGSGGLYGYTF. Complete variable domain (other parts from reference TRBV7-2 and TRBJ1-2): GAGVSQSPSNKVTEKGKDVELRCDPISGHTALYWYRQSLGQGLEFLIYFQGNSAPDKSGLPSDRFSAERTGGSVSTLTIQRTQQEDSAVYLCASSKRGSGGLYGYTFGSGTRLTVV.

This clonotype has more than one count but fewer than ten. The DNA for the CDR3 is TGTGCCAGCAGTTTCTACCAGTCGGGCTCCGAGCAGTACTTC. Amino acid sequence: CASSFYQSGSEQYF. This sequence joins TRBV12-3 or TRBV12-4 and TRBJ2-7; D unresolved. This CDR3 comprises 14 residues. Trimming removed 3 bases from V and 6 bases from J, with 15 bases in between.